One sample yielded the 15 T cell receptor beta chains listed below, sequenced in a study of blood T cell repertoires in COVID-19. Clones were sequenced by immunoSEQ multiplex PCR, and TCRdb holds only the in-frame ones, with some missing. The table shows under 250,000 clones, with less than 85% occurring only once. Sequenced material: peripheral blood. These receptors came from a woman in her sixties or seventies with acute or convalescent COVID-19.

The chain uses TRBV5-1 and TRBJ2-2, with 8 bases identical to TRBD2. The CDR3 loop spans 18 amino acids. V lost 0 bases and J lost 2; bases outside the gene matches: 9. Germline loops: CDR1 SGHRS, CDR2 YFSETQ. The CDR3 is CASSLATFAGGNTGELFF. The CDR3 DNA reads as TGCGCCAGCAGCTTGGCCACCTTCGCGGGGGGTAACACCGGGGAGCTGTTTTTT.

The chain employs TRBV3-1 (or the pseudogene TRBV3-2) and TRBJ2-2; possibly TRBD2 for D (5 bases). Germline V CDR1 and CDR2: LGHDT, YNNKEL (reference sequence). V shed 8 bases and J shed 7 bases, with 11 bases lying between them. This CDR3 comprises 12 residues. The CDR3 loop reads CASQWAGGELFF. The CDR3 DNA follows: TGTGCCAGCCAATGGGCGGGCGGGGAGCTGTTTTTT.

J is TRBJ1-1 and V is TRBV12-5, with a weak D call TRBD1 (6 bases). With 6 bases removed from V and 0 bases from J, the gap between germline ends came to 14 bases. Germline values: CDR1 LGHNT, CDR2 FRNRAP. The CDR3 has 15 residues. CDR3 DNA: TGTGCTAGTGGGCCCCCCAGGGGAATGAACACTGAAGCTTTCTTT. Protein product: CASGPPRGMNTEAFF.

The chain combines TRBV7-2 with TRBJ2-7, with 7 bases matching TRBD1. The J segment lost 2 bases and the V segment lost 4 bases, leaving 8 bases of the junction unmatched. The CDR3 is made up of 15 amino acids. Germline loops: CDR1 SGHTA, CDR2 FQGNSA. CDR3 sequence: CASSSSGGQAYEQYF. The CDR3 DNA follows: TGTGCCAGCAGCTCATCAGGGGGACAAGCCTACGAGCAGTACTTC.

The chain couples TRBV19 to TRBJ2-5, with a possible D match to TRBD2 (6 bases). V lost 5 bases to trimming and J lost 5 bases, with 12 bases between them. The CDR3 is 13 amino acids. Germline V gene data show CDR1 as LNHDA and CDR2 as SQIVND (reference sequence). The CDR3 DNA is TGTGCCAGTAGTCCCCGGGACTCCGAGACCCAGTACTTC. Protein sequence: CASSPRDSETQYF. The entire variable domain, with the rest obtained from reference TRBV19 and TRBJ2-5, is as follows: DGGITQSPKYLFRKEGQNVTLSCEQNLNHDAMYWYRQDPGQGLRLIYYSQIVNDFQKGDIAEGYSVSREKKESFPLTVTSAQKNPTAFYLCASSPRDSETQYFGPGTRLLVL.

The rearrangement joins TRBV24-1 to TRBJ1-2; TRBD1 matches at 7 bases. Germline CDR1 is KGHDR and CDR2 is SFDVKD. This CDR3 contains 13 residues. Trimming took 7 bases from V and 8 from J; bases not matched to a gene: 9. The CDR3 sequence is CATRADREGGYTF. The DNA of the CDR3 is TGTGCCACCAGAGCCGACAGGGAAGGCGGCTACACCTTC.

The V gene is TRBV7-2, the J gene TRBJ2-5, with 7 nucleotides matching TRBD1. V shed 7 bases, J shed 3 bases, and the junction held 5 bases outside the gene matches. The CDR3 has 13 residues. Germline V CDR1 and CDR2: SGHTA, FQGNSA. In DNA form, the CDR3 reads TGTGCCAGCACCATGGGACAGAAAGAGACCCAGTACTTC. Amino acids: CASTMGQKETQYF.

On this clone: Different DNA sequences within this sample yield the same CDR3. The genes are TRBV3-1 (or the pseudogene TRBV3-2) and TRBJ2-3; 7 bases are shared with TRBD2. V was pared by 4 bases and J by 2 bases, with 6 bases of the junction left unmatched. The germline CDR1 and CDR2 sequences are LGHDT and YNNKEL (reference sequence). This CDR3 region has 15 residues. DNA of the CDR3: TGTGCCAGCAGCCTAAAGCGGGGTAACACAGATACGCAGTATTTT. This gives the protein CASSLKRGNTDTQYF.

This clone was seen a single time. The rearrangement joins TRBV6-6 to TRBJ2-2; D remains ambiguous. Trimming took 5 bases from V and 0 from J, leaving 13 bases between them. Germline V lookup: CDR1 MNHNY, CDR2 SVGAGI (reference sequence). This CDR3 has 16 amino acids. CDR3: CASSRIRLSNTGELFF. The CDR3 DNA follows: TGTGCCAGCAGTCGAATTAGACTTTCGAACACCGGGGAGCTGTTTTTT.

V gene TRBV6-5 combines with J gene TRBJ2-7; 12 bases align to TRBD2. J was trimmed by 0 bases and V by 8 bases; bases with no gene match: 2. The CDR3 length is 14 residues. Germline V lookup: CDR1 MNHEY, CDR2 SVGAGI. The CDR3 sequence: CASRTSGASYEQYF. The CDR3 DNA reads as TGTGCCAGCCGGACTAGCGGGGCCTCCTACGAGCAGTACTTC.

J is TRBJ1-2 and V is TRBV5-4; a weak D match, TRBD1 (5 bases). Germline CDR1 reads SGHNT; CDR2 reads YYREEE (reference sequence). V was shortened by 4 bases and J by 5 bases, with 12 bases between the two germline ends. CDR3 length equals 13 residues. The CDR3 coding sequence is TGTGCCAGCAGCCAGCAGGGATTATATGGCTACACCTTC. Protein product: CASSQQGLYGYTF.

The gene calls are TRBV24-1 and TRBJ2-4; 9 bases line up with TRBD1. This CDR3 is built from 15 residues. CDR1 and CDR2 from the germline V gene are KGHDR and SFDVKD. Trimming took 4 bases from V and 8 from J; bases not matched to a gene: 8. CDR3 nucleotide sequence: TGTGCCACCAGTGACGGGGACAGGGATGTTGACATTCAGTACTTC. Encoded protein: CATSDGDRDVDIQYF.

The V call is TRBV7-6, the J call TRBJ2-1; 15 bases are a match to TRBD2. The CDR3 is made up of 15 amino acids. The germline gives CDR1 SGHVS, CDR2 FNYEAQ. V gave up 5 bases and J gave up 10 bases; unmatched junction bases: 6. The CDR3 DNA reads as TGTGCCAGCAGCACAATGGGACTAGCGGGGGGCGAGCAGTTCTTC. This sequence encodes CASSTMGLAGGEQFF.

This clone was recorded once. Within the sample, other DNA sequences also encode this same CDR3. V gene TRBV5-1 combines with J gene TRBJ1-4; 10 positions agree with TRBD1. V lost 0 bases, J lost 5 bases, and 1 base stayed unmatched. The germline gives CDR1 SGHRS, CDR2 YFSETQ. The CDR3 length is 15 residues. CDR3 DNA sequence: TGCGCCAGCAGCTTGGCGGGACAGGGGAATGAAAAACTGTTTTTT. Translated: CASSLAGQGNEKLFF.

This clone has just a few counts. The chain employs TRBV27 and TRBJ1-6, with D possibly being TRBD1 (6 bases). The CDR3 has 14 residues. Trimming pared 6 bases from V and 3 bases from J, leaving 9 bases between. The germline V gene encodes CDR1 MNHEY and CDR2 SMNVEV (reference sequence). CDR3 in DNA: TGTGCCAGCAGGCTGACAGGCTATAATTCACCCCTCCACTTT. It codes for CASRLTGYNSPLHF.